This T cell receptor (beta chain) was sequenced during a study of molecular identifiers for immune sequencing clone quantification. Study details: With replicates, the RNA of about 20,000 or 100,000 naive CD8 cells was split five ways and four were sequenced.

A single record per CDR3 protein comes from TCRdb applying MiXCR to the PCR reads. The sample has about half a million distinct CDR3 sequences; around 25% are singletons. Per the germline V gene, CDR1 is SGHRS and CDR2 is YFSETQ. V was trimmed by 4 bases and J by 3 bases, leaving 14 bases between them. The CDR3 runs 14 residues. The material sequenced was naive CD8+ T cells from blood, with Jurkat cell RNA spiked in. Indicated subset: FACS-sorted CD8+CD4-CCR7+CD45RA+ naive T cells. The receptor was derived from a human donor in good health. Some libraries in this study had Jurkat cell RNA spiked in. V gene TRBV5-1 combines with J gene TRBJ2-7; D may be TRBD2 (5 bases). The CDR3 is CASSPDPGDYEQYF. The DNA for the CDR3 is TGCGCCAGCAGCCCTGACCCCGGGGACTACGAGCAGTACTTC. The complete variable domain, with remaining parts taken from reference TRBV5-1 and TRBJ2-7, reads KAGVTQTPRYLIKTRGQQVTLSCSPISGHRSVSWYQQTPGQGLQFLFEYFSETQRNKGNFPGRFSGRQFSNSRSEMNVSTLELGDSALYLCASSPDPGDYEQYFGPGTRLTVT.